This record concerns one T cell receptor (beta chain) sequence. As yet, its antigen is unknown. The data belong to a study of T cell responses to AZD1222 COVID-19 vaccine. Study results and limitations: No repertoire was sampled before or during the peak T cell response, only after it.

Data came from immunoSEQ multiplex PCR; TCRdb stores just in-frame clones and leaves some out. The sample has approximately 110,000 clones; more than 75% are singletons. Unmatched junction bases numbered 8, after V lost 3 bases and J lost 5 bases. CDR1 LGHNA and CDR2 YSLEER come from the germline V gene. CDR3 length equals 17 residues. Sequences were derived from peripheral blood, sampled on day 0 of AZD1222 vaccination. This clonotype was sampled from an adult in good health. V is TRBV4-3 and J is TRBJ2-2, with 11 bases identical to TRBD2. The CDR3 DNA sequence: TGCGCCAGCAGCCATGGGACTAGCGGCCCAATAACCGGGGAGCTGTTTTTT. This codes for CASSHGTSGPITGELFF.